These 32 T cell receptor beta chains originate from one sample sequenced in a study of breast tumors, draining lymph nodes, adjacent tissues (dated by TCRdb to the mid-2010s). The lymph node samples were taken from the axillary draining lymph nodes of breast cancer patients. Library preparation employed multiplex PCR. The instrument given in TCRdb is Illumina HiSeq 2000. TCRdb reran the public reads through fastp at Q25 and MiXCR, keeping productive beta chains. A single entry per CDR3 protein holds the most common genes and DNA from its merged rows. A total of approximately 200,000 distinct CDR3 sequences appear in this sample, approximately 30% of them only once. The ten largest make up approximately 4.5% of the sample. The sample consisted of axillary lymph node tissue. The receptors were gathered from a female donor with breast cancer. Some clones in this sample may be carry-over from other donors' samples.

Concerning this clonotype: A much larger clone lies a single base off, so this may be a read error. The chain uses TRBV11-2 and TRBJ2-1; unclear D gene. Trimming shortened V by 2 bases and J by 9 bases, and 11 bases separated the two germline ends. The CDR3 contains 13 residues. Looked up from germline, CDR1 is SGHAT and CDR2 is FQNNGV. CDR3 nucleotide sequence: TGTGCCAGCAGCTTACCAGTCCTCGCTGAGCAGTTCTTC. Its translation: CASSLPVLAEQFF. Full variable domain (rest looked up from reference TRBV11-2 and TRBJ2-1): EAGVAQSPRYKIIEKRQSVAFWCNPISGHATLYWYQQILGQGPKLLIQFQNNGVVDDSQLPKDRFSAERLKGVDSTLKIQPAKLEDSAVYLCASSLPVLAEQFFGPGTRLTVL.

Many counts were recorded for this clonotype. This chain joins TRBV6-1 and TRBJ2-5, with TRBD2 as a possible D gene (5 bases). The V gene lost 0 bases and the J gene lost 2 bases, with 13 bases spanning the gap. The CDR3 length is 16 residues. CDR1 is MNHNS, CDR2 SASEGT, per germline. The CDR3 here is CASSEARLARQETQYF. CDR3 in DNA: TGTGCCAGCAGTGAAGCGAGGTTAGCGAGGCAAGAGACCCAGTACTTC.

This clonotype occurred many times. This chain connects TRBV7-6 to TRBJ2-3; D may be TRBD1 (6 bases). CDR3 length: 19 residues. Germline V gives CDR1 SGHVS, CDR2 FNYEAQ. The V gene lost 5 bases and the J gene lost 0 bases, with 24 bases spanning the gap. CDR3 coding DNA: TGTGCCAGCAGCAAAACAAGACCATACAGGGAAGTTAGCACAGATACGCAGTATTTT. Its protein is CASSKTRPYREVSTDTQYF. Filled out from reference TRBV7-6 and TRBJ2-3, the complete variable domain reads GAGVSQSPRYKVTKRGQDVALRCDPISGHVSLYWYRQALGQGPEFLTYFNYEAQQDKSGLPNDRFSAERPEGSISTLTIQRTEQRDSAMYRCASSKTRPYREVSTDTQYFGPGTRLTVL.

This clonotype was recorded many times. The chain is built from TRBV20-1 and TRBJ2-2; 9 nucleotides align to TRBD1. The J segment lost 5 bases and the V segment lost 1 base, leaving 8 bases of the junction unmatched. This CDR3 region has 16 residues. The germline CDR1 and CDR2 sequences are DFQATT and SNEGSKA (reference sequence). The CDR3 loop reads CSARVPPGQGTGELFF. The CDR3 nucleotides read TGCAGTGCTAGAGTTCCGCCGGGACAGGGTACCGGGGAGCTGTTTTTT.

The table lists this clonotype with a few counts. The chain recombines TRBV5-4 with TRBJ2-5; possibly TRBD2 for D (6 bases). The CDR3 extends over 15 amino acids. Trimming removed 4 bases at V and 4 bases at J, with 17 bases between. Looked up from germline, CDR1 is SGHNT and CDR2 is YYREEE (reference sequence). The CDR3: CASSARVADGETQYF. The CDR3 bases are TGTGCCAGCAGCGCTCGGGTAGCGGACGGAGAGACCCAGTACTTC.

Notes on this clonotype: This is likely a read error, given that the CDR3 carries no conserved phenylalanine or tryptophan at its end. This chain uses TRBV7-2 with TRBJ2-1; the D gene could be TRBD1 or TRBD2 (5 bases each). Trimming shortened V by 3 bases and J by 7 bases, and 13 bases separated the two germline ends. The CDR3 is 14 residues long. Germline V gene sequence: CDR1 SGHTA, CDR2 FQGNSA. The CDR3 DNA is TGTGCCAGCAGCTTGGGGCGGGTCGGGAATGAGCAGTTCCTC. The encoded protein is CASSLGRVGNEQFL.

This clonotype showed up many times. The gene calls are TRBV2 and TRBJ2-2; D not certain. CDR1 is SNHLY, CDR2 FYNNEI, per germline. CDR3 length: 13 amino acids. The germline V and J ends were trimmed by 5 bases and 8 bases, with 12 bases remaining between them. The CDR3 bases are TGTGCCAGCAGTCCGTATTCCCTGGGGGAGCTGTTTTTT. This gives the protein CASSPYSLGELFF.

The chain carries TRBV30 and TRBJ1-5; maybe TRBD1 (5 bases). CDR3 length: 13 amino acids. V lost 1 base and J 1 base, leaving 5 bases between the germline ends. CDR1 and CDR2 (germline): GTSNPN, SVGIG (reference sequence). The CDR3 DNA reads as TGTGCCTGGAGTGACAGGAGCAATCAGCCCCAGCATTTT. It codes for CAWSDRSNQPQHF.

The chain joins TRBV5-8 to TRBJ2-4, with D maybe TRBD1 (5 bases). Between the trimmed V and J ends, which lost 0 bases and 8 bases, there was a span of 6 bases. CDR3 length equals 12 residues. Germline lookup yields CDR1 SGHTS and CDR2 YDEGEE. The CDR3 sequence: CASSLVGDIQYF. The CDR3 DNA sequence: TGTGCCAGCAGCTTGGTAGGGGACATTCAGTACTTC.

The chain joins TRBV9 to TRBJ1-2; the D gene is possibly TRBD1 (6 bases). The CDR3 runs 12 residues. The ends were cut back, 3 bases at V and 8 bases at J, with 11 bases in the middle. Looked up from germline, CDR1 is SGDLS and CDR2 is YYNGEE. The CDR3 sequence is CASSAGVGGYTF. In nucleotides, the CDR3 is TGTGCCAGCAGCGCAGGGGTGGGCGGCTACACCTTC. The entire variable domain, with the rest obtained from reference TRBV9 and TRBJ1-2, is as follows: DSGVTQTPKHLITATGQRVTLRCSPRSGDLSVYWYQQSLDQGLQFLIQYYNGEERAKGNILERFSAQQFPDLHSELNLSSLELGDSALYFCASSAGVGGYTFGSGTRLTVV.

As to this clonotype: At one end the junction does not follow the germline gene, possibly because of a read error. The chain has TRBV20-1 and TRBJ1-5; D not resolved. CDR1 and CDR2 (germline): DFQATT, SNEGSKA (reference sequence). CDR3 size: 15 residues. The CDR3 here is CSARDVRGYTQSQHF. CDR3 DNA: TGCAGTGCTAGAGATGTACGGGGATACACTCAGTCCCAGCATTTT.

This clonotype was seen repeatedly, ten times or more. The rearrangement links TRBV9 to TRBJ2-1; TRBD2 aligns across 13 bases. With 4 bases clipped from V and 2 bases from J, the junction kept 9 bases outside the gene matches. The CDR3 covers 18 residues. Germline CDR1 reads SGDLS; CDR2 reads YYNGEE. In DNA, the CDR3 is TGTGCCAGCAGCCCTACTACTAGCGGGAGGGCGACCTACAATGAGCAGTTCTTC. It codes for CASSPTTSGRATYNEQFF. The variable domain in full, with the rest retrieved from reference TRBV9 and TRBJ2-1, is DSGVTQTPKHLITATGQRVTLRCSPRSGDLSVYWYQQSLDQGLQFLIQYYNGEERAKGNILERFSAQQFPDLHSELNLSSLELGDSALYFCASSPTTSGRATYNEQFFGPGTRLTVL.

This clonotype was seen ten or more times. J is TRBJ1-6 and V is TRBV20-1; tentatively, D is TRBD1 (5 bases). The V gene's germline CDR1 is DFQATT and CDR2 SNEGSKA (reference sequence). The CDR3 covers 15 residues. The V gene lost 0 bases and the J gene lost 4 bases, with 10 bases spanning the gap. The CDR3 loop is CSARDLGTYNSPLHF. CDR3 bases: TGCAGTGCTAGAGATCTAGGGACTTATAATTCACCCCTCCACTTT.

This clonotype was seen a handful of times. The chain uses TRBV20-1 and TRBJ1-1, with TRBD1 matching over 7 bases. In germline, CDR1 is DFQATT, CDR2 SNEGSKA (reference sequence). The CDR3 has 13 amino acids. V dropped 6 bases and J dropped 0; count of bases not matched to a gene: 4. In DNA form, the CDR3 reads TGCAGTGCATGGGACAGCGTGAACACTGAAGCTTTCTTT. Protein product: CSAWDSVNTEAFF.

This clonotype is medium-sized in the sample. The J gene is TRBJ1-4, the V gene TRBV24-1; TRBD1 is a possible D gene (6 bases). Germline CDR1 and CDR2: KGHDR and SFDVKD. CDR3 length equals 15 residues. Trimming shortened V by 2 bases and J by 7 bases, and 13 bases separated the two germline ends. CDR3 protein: CATSDSAGAGEKLFF. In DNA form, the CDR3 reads TGTGCCACCAGTGATTCTGCAGGGGCGGGTGAAAAACTGTTTTTT.

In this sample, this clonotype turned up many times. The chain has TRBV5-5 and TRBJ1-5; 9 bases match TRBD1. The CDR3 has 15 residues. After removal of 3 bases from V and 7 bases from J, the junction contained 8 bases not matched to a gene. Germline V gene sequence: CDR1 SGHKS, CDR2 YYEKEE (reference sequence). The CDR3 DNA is TGTGCCAGCAGCTCGCTTACAGGGGGCGGACAGCCCCAGCATTTT. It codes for CASSSLTGGGQPQHF.

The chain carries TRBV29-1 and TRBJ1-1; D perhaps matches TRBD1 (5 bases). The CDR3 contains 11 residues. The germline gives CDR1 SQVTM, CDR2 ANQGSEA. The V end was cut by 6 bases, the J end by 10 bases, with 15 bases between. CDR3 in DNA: TGCAGCGTGGAGGGGAGGGGCTCAGCTTTCTTT. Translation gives CSVEGRGSAFF.

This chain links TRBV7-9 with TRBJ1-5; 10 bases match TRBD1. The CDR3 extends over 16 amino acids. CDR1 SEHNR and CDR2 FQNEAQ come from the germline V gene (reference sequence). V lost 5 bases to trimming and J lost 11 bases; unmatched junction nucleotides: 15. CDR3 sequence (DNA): TGTGCCAGCAGCAGACATGGGACAGGGGAGGGAGAGACCCAGCATTTT. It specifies CASSRHGTGEGETQHF.

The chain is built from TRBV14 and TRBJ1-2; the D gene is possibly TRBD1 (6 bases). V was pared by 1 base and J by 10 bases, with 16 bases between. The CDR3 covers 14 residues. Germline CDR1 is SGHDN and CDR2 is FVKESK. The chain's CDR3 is CASSQGSSGGAYTF. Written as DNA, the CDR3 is TGTGCCAGCAGCCAAGGCTCCTCGGGGGGGGCCTACACCTTC.

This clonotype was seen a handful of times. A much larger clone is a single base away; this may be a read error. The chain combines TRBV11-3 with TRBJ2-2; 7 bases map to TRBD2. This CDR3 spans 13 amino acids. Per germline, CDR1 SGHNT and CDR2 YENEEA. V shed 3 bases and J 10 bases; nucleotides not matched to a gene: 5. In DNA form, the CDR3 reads TGTGCCAGCAGCTTTGCGGGGGTCGCGGAGCTGTTTTTT. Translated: CASSFAGVAELFF.

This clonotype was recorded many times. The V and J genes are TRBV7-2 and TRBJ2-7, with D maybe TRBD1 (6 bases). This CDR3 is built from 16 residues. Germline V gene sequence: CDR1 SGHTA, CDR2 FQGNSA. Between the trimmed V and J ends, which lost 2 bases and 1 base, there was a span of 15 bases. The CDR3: CASSLRQGPPSYEQYF. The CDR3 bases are TGTGCCAGCAGCTTAAGGCAGGGGCCCCCTTCCTACGAGCAGTACTTC.

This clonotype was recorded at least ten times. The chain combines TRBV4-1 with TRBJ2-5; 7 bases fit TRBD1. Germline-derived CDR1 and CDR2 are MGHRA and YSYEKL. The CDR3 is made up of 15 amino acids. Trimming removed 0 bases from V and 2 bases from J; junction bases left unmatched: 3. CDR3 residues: CASSQEGTEQETQYF. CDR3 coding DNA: TGCGCCAGCAGCCAAGAAGGGACAGAGCAAGAGACCCAGTACTTC.

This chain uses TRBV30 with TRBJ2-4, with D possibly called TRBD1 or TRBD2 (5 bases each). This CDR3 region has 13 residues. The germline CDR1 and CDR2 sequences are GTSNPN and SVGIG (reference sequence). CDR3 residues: CALRGWGRNIQYF. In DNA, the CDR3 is TGTGCTCTCCGGGGTTGGGGCCGAAACATTCAGTACTTC.

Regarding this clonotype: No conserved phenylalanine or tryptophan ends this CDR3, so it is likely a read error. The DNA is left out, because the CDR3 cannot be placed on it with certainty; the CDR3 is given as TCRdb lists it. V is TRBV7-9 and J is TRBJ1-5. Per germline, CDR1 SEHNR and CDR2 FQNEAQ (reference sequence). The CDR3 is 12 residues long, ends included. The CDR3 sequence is CASSLGRDRLAG.

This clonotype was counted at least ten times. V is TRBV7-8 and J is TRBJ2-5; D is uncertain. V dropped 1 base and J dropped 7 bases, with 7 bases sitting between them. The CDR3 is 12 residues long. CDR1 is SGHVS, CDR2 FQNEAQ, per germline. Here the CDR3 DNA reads TGTGCCAGCAGCTTAGTGGTAGGGACCCAGTACTTC. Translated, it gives CASSLVVGTQYF.

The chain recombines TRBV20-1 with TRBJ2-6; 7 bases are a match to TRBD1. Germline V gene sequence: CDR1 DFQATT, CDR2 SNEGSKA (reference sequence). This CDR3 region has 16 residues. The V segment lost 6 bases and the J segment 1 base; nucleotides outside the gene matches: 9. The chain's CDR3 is CSASGTEGSGANVLTF. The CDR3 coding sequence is TGCAGTGCGTCCGGGACAGAAGGATCTGGGGCCAACGTCCTGACTTTC.

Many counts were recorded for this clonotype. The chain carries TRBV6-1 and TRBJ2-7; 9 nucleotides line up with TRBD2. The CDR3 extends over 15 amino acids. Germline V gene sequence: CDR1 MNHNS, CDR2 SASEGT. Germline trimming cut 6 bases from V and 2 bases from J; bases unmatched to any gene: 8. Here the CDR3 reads CASRATSGSTYEQYF. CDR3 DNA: TGTGCCAGCAGGGCGACTAGCGGCTCCACCTACGAGCAGTACTTC.

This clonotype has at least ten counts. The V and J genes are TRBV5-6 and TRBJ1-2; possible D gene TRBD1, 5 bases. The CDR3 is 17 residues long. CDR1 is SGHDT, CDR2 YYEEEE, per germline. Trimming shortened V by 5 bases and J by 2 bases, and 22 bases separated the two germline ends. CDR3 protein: CASSPLPNPGDNYGYTF. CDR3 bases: TGTGCCAGCAGTCCCCTTCCCAACCCTGGGGACAACTATGGCTACACCTTC.

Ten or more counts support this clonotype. This CDR3 is CAWSVGRGNQPQHF. DNA of the CDR3: TGTGCCTGGAGTGTCGGGCGGGGCAATCAGCCCCAGCATTTT. J is TRBJ1-5 and V is TRBV30; D unresolved. V lost 0 bases, J lost 2 bases, and 8 bases lay in between. Germline V gene sequence: CDR1 GTSNPN, CDR2 SVGIG (reference sequence). CDR3 length: 14 amino acids.

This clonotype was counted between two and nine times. The CDR3 is CSALNSPPRRTEAFF. CDR3 nucleotide sequence: TGCAGTGCTTTAAATAGCCCCCCGCGGCGGACTGAAGCTTTCTTT. The chain is built from TRBV20-1 and TRBJ1-1; D is uncertain. V was trimmed by 5 bases and J by 5 bases, leaving 21 bases between them. CDR1 and CDR2 (germline): DFQATT, SNEGSKA (reference sequence). This CDR3 spans 15 amino acids.

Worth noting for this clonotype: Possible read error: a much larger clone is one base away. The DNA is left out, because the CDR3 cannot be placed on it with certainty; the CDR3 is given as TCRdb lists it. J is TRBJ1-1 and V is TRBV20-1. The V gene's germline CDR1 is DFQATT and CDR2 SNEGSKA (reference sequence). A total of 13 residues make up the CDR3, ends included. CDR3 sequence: CSARVGGGTEACF.

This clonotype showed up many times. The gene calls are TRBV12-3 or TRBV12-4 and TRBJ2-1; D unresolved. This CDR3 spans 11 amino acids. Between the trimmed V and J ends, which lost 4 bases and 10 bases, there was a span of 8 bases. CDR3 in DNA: TGTGCCAGCAGTTCGTGGGCGGAGCAGTTCTTC. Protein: CASSSWAEQFF.